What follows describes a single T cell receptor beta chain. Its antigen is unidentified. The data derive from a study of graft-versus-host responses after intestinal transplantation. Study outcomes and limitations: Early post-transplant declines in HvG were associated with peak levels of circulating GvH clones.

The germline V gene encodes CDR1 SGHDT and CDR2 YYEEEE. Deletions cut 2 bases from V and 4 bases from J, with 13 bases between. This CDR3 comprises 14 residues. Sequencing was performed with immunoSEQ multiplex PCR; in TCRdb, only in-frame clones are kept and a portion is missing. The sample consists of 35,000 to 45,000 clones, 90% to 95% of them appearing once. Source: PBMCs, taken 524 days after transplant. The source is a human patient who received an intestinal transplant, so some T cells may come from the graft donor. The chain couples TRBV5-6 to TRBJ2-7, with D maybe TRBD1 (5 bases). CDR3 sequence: CASSLGRVGYEQYF. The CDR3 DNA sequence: TGTGCCAGCAGCTTAGGCAGGGTGGGTTACGAGCAGTACTTC.